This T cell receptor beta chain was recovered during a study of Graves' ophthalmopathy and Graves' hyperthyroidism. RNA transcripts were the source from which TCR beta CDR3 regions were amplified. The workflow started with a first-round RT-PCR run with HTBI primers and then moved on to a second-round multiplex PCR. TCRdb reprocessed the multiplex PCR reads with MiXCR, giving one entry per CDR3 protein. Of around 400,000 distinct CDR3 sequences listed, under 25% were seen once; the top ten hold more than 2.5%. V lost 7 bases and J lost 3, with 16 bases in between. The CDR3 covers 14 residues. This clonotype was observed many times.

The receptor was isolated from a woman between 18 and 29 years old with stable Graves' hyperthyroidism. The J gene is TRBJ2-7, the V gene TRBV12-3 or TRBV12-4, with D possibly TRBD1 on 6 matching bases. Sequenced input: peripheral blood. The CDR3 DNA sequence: TGTGCCAGCACCCCCAACAGGGATTTCTACGAGCAGTACTTC. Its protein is CASTPNRDFYEQYF.